One and the same sample provided the 2 T cell receptor beta chains below, sequenced in a study of T cells in women clearing cervical HPV infection. Sequenced by immunoSEQ multiplex PCR; TCRdb stores in-frame clones only, minus some. Listed are fewer than 50,000 clones; around 7.6% falls within the top ten. Material for sequencing was blood buffy coat. These receptors were collected from a woman aged 18-69 years with a cervical HPV16 infection that either progressed to CIN3+ or cleared (not recorded which).

About this clone: Read coverage stops 3 residues before the CDR3 terminus; the germline J gene supplies the remainder. This rearrangement joins TRBV18 to TRBJ1-5, with 7 bases identical to TRBD1. In germline, CDR1 is KGHSH, CDR2 LQKENI. The J segment lost 0 bases and the V segment lost 5 bases, leaving 4 bases of the junction unmatched. The CDR3 runs to 15 residues. Partial CDR3 DNA: TGTGCCAGCTCAGTCGACAGGGCTAGCAATCAGCCC. Translation: CASSVDRASNQP. The full CDR3 reads CASSVDRASNQPQHF.

In the case of this clone: The read comes to an end 3 residues before the CDR3 does, leaving the germline J gene to fill in the end. The chain links TRBV7-6 to TRBJ1-1; D ambiguous. Germline V CDR1 and CDR2: SGHVS, FNYEAQ. This CDR3 has 12 amino acids. CDR3 DNA (partial): TGTGCCAGCAGCTTAGCGGGCAGGGAA. The encoded protein is CASSLAGRE. The CDR3 in full is CASSLAGREAFF.